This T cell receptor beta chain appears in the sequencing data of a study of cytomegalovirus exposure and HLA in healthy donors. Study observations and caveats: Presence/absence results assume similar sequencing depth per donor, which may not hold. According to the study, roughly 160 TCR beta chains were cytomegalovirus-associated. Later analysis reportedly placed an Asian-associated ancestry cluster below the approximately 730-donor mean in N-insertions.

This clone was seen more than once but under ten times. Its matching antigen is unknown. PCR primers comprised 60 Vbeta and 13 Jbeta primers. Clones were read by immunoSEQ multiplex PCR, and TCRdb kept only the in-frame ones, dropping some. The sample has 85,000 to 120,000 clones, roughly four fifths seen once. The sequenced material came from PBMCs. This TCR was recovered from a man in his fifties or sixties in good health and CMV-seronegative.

The CDR3 DNA follows: TGTGCCAGCAGCCATCGGGTCGGGGTATACAACACCGGGGAGCTGTTTTTT. This codes for CASSHRVGVYNTGELFF. V gene TRBV27 combines with J gene TRBJ2-2; a weak D match, TRBD2 (5 bases). This CDR3 comprises 17 residues. Trimming pared 6 bases from V and 2 bases from J, leaving 19 bases between. CDR1 is MNHEY, CDR2 SMNVEV, per germline (reference sequence).